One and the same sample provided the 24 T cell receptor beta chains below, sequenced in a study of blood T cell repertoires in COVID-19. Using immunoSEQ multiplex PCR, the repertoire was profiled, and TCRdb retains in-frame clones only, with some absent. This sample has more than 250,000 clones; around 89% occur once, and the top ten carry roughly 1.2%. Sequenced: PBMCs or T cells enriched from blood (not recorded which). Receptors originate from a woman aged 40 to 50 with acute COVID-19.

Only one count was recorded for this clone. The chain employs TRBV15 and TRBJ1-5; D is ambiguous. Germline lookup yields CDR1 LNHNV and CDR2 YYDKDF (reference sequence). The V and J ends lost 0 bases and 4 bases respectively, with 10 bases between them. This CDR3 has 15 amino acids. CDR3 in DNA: TGTGCCACCAGCAGAGATCTACTACTAAATCAGCCCCAGCATTTT. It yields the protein CATSRDLLLNQPQHF.

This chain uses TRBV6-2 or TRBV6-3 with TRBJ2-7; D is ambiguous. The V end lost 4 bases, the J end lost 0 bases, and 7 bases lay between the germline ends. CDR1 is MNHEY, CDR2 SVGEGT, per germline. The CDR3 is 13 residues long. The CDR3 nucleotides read TGTGCCAGCAGTTTTGGCAGCTCCTACGAGCAGTACGTC. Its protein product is CASSFGSSYEQYV.

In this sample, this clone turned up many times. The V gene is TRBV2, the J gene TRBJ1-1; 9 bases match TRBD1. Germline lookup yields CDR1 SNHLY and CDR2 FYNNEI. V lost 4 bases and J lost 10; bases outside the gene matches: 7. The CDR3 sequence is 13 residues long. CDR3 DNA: TGTGCCAGCAGTGCGCTCTGGACAGGGGCAGCTTTCTTT. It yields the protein CASSALWTGAAFF.

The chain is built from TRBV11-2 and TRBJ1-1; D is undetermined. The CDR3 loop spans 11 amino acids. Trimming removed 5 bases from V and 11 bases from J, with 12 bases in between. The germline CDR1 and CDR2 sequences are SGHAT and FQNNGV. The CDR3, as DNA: TGTGCCAGCAGCCCGGCCGGGTTGGCTTTCTTT. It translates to CASSPAGLAFF.

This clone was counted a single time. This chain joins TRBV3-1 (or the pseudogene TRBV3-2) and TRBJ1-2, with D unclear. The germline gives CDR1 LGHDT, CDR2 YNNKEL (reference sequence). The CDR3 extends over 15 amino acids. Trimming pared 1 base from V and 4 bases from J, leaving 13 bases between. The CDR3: CASSQVQAGFYGYTF. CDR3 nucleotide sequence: TGTGCCAGCAGCCAAGTTCAGGCAGGTTTCTATGGCTACACCTTC.

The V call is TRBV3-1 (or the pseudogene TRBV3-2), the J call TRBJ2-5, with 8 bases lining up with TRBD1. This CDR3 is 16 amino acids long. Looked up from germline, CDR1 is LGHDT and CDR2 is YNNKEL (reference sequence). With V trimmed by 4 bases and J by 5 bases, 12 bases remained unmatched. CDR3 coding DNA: TGTGCCAGCAGCCTTCGAGGACAGGGCAGGCTTGAGACCCAGTACTTC. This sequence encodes CASSLRGQGRLETQYF.

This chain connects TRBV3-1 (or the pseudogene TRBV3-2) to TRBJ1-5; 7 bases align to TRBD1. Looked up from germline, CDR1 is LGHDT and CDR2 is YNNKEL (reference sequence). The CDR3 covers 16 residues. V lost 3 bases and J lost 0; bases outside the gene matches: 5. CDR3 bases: TGTGCCAGCAGCCAGGAGGGGACAGTTAGCAATCAGCCCCAGCATTTT. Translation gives CASSQEGTVSNQPQHF.

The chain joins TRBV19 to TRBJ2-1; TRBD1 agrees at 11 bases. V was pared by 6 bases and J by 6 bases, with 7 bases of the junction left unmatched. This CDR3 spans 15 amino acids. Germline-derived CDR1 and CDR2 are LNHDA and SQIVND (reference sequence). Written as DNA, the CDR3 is TGTGCCAGTAGAAGACAGGGGACAGGGGGCAATGAGCAGTTCTTC. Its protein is CASRRQGTGGNEQFF.

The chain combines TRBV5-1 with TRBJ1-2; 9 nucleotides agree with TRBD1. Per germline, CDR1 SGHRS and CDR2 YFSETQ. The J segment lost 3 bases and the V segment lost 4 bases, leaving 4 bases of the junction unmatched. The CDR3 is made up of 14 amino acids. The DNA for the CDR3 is TGCGCCAGCAGCCTGACAGGGGGTTACTATGGCTACACCTTC. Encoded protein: CASSLTGGYYGYTF.

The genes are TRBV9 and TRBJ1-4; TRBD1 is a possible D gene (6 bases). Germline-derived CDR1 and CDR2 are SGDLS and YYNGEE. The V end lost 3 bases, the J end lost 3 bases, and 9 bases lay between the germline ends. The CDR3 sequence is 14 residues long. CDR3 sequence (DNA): TGTGCCAGCAGCGGACAGGTTTCTAATGAAAAACTGTTTTTT. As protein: CASSGQVSNEKLFF. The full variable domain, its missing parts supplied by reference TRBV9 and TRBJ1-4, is DSGVTQTPKHLITATGQRVTLRCSPRSGDLSVYWYQQSLDQGLQFLIQYYNGEERAKGNILERFSAQQFPDLHSELNLSSLELGDSALYFCASSGQVSNEKLFFGSGTQLSVL.

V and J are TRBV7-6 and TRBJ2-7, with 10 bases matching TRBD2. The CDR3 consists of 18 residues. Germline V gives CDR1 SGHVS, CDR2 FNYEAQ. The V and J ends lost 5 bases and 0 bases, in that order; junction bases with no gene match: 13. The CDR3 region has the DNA TGTGCCAGCAGCCCACATTTGGGGACTAGCGACCGCTCCTACGAGCAGTACTTC. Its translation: CASSPHLGTSDRSYEQYF. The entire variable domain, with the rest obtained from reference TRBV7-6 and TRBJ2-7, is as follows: GAGVSQSPRYKVTKRGQDVALRCDPISGHVSLYWYRQALGQGPEFLTYFNYEAQQDKSGLPNDRFSAERPEGSISTLTIQRTEQRDSAMYRCASSPHLGTSDRSYEQYFGPGTRLTVT.

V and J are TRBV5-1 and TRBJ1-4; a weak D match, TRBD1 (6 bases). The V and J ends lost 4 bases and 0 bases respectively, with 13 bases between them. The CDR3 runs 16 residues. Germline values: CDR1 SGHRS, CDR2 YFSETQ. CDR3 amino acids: CASSPGRGATNEKLFF. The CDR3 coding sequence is TGCGCCAGCAGCCCGGGCAGGGGAGCAACTAATGAAAAACTGTTTTTT.

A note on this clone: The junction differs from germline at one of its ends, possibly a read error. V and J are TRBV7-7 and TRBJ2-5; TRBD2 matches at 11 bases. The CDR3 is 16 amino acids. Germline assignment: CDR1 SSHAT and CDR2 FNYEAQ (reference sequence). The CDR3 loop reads CASSLGTSGAQETQYF. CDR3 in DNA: TGTGCTAGCAGCTTAGGGACTAGCGGAGCCCAAGAGACCCAGTACTTC.

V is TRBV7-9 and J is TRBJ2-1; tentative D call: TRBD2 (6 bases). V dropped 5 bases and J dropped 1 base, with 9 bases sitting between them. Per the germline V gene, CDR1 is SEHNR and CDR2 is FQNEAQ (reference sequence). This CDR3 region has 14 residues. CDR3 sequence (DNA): TGTGCCAGCAGCCTGGCGGGATCCTACAATGAGCAGTTCTTC. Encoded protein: CASSLAGSYNEQFF.

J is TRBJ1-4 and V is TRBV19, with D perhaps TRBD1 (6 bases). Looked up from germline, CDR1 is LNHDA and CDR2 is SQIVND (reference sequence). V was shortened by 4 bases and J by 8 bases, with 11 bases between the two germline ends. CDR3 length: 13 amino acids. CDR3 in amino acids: CASSRGGVEKLFF. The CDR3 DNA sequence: TGTGCCAGTAGTAGAGGGGGTGTCGAAAAACTGTTTTTT.

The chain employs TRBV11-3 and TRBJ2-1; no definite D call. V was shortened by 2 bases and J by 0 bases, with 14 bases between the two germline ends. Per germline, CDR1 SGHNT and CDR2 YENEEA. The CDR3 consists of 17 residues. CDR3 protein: CASSLLRGDDSYNEQFF. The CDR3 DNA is TGTGCCAGCAGCTTACTTCGCGGCGACGACTCCTACAATGAGCAGTTCTTC.

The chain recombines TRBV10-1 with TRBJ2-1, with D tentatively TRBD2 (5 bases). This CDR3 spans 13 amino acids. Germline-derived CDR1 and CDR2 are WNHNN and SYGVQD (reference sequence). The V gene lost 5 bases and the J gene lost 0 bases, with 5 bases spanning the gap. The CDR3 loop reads CASSSGSYNEQFF. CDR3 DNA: TGCGCCAGCAGTAGCGGCTCCTACAATGAGCAGTTCTTC.

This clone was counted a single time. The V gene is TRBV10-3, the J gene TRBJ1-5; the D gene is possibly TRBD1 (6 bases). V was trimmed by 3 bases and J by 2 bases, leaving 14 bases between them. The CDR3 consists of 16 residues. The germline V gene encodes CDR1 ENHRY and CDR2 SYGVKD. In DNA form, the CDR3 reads TGTGCCATCAGTGACTCCGGACAGTATGGCAATCAGCCCCAGCATTTT. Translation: CAISDSGQYGNQPQHF.

In nucleotides, the CDR3 is TGCAGCGTTGTGGGGGCCCTTCAGGGTCGATCTGGAAACACCATATATTTT. Translation: CSVVGALQGRSGNTIYF. V usage is TRBV29-1 and J usage is TRBJ1-3; D is possibly TRBD1 (6 bases). Germline V gives CDR1 SQVTM, CDR2 ANQGSEA. V lost 4 bases to trimming and J lost 1 base, with 20 bases between them. There are 17 residues in the CDR3.

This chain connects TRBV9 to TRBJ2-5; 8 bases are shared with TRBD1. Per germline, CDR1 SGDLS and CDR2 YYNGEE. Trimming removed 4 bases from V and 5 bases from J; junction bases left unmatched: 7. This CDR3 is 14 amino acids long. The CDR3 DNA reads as TGTGCCAGCAGCCCCAGGACAGGGCTGGAGACCCAGTACTTC. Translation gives CASSPRTGLETQYF.

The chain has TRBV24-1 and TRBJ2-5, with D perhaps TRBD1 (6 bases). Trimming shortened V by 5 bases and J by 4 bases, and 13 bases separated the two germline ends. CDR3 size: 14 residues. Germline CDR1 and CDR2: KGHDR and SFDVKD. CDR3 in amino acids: CATSAPDRIETQYF. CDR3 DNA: TGTGCCACCAGTGCACCGGACAGAATAGAGACCCAGTACTTC.

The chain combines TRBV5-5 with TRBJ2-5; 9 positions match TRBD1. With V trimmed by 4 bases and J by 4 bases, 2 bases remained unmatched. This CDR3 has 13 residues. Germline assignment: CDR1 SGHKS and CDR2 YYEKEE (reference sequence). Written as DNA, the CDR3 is TGTGCCAGCAGCCGGGGACAGGGAGAGACCCAGTACTTC. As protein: CASSRGQGETQYF.

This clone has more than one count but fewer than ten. This CDR3 is CASSIDLEVGTEAFF. The CDR3 DNA follows: TGTGCCAGTAGTATTGATCTCGAGGTTGGCACTGAAGCTTTCTTT. This sequence joins TRBV19 and TRBJ1-1; no clear D gene. V was clipped by 3 bases and J by 4 bases, with 15 bases between them. Germline-derived CDR1 and CDR2 are LNHDA and SQIVND (reference sequence). CDR3 length equals 15 residues. Using reference TRBV19 and TRBJ1-1 for the parts outside the CDR3, the full variable domain is DGGITQSPKYLFRKEGQNVTLSCEQNLNHDAMYWYRQDPGQGLRLIYYSQIVNDFQKGDIAEGYSVSREKKESFPLTVTSAQKNPTAFYLCASSIDLEVGTEAFFGQGTRLTVV.

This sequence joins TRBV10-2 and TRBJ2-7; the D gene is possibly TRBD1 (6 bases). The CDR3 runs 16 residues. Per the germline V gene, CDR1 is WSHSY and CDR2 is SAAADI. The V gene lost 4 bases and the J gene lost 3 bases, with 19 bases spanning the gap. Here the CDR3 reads CASSGSLDSNFYEQYF. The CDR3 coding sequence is TGCGCCAGCAGTGGTTCCTTGGACAGTAATTTCTACGAGCAGTACTTC.